What follows are 5 T cell receptor beta chains derived from one specimen sequenced in a study of blood T cell repertoires in COVID-19. Clones were sequenced by immunoSEQ multiplex PCR, and TCRdb holds only the in-frame ones, with some missing. The sample has 20,000 to 25,000 clones; roughly 89% are singletons. The sequenced sample was peripheral blood. The receptors originated from a woman older than 75 with active or convalescent COVID-19.

The chain joins TRBV3-1 (or the pseudogene TRBV3-2) to TRBJ2-6, with no clear D. CDR1 LGHDT and CDR2 YNNKEL come from the germline V gene (reference sequence). CDR3 length: 15 residues. Trimming took off 5 bases at V and 4 bases at J, with 12 bases between the two ends. In DNA form, the CDR3 reads TGTGCCAGCAGCGTTGGCTCGTCGGGGGCCAACGTCCTGACTTTC. As protein: CASSVGSSGANVLTF.

The chain is built from TRBV5-1 and TRBJ2-1; 9 nucleotides match TRBD1. Trimming cost V 4 bases and J 7 bases; bases outside gene matches: 6. Germline assignment: CDR1 SGHRS and CDR2 YFSETQ. The CDR3 is 14 residues long. The CDR3, as DNA: TGCGCCAGCAGCGCCCCGGGACAGGGAAATGAGCAGTTCTTC. Protein product: CASSAPGQGNEQFF.

The genes are TRBV5-1 and TRBJ2-3, with TRBD2 matching 7 bases. The germline CDR1 and CDR2 sequences are SGHRS and YFSETQ. This CDR3 is built from 15 residues. The V gene end was trimmed by 3 bases and the J gene end by 3 bases; junction bases not matched to a gene: 7. The CDR3 DNA reads TGCGCCAGCAGCTACGCGGGAGAAAAGACAGATACGCAGTATTTT. This encodes CASSYAGEKTDTQYF.

The chain is built from TRBV9 and TRBJ1-6; perhaps TRBD1 as D (5 bases). Between the trimmed V and J ends, which lost 2 bases and 8 bases, there was a span of 11 bases. Germline values: CDR1 SGDLS, CDR2 YYNGEE. The CDR3 sequence is 14 residues long. The CDR3 spells CASSVDSVDSPLHF. In DNA, the CDR3 is TGTGCCAGCAGCGTCGACAGTGTCGATTCACCCCTCCACTTT. The entire variable domain, with the rest obtained from reference TRBV9 and TRBJ1-6, is as follows: DSGVTQTPKHLITATGQRVTLRCSPRSGDLSVYWYQQSLDQGLQFLIQYYNGEERAKGNILERFSAQQFPDLHSELNLSSLELGDSALYFCASSVDSVDSPLHFGNGTRLTVT.

The chain is built from TRBV7-9 and TRBJ2-7; 7 positions agree with TRBD1. CDR3 length: 15 amino acids. CDR1 SEHNR and CDR2 FQNEAQ come from the germline V gene (reference sequence). J gave up 0 bases and V 5 bases, and 7 bases lay outside the gene matches. The DNA for the CDR3 is TGTGCCAGCAGCCCAAGCCGGGACAGCTCCTACGAGCAGTACTTC. Translated, it gives CASSPSRDSSYEQYF.